One T cell receptor (beta chain) is described in this entry. Trimming took 4 bases from V and 6 from J; bases not matched to a gene: 6. Germline V CDR1 and CDR2: MNHEY, SVGEGT. The CDR3 extends over 14 amino acids. MiXCR was run by TCRdb on the RT-PCR reads, yielding one entry per CDR3 protein. The sample has hundreds of thousands of distinct CDR3 sequences, 12% to 15% seen once. The gene calls are TRBV6-2 or TRBV6-3 and TRBJ1-5, with TRBD1 matching over 7 bases. The sequencing input was memory CD4+ T cells from blood. The receptor was derived from a female donor in good health, serving as a healthy control. The CDR3 sequence is CASSWGQLPQPQHF. The CDR3 nucleotides are TGTGCCAGCAGTTGGGGACAGCTGCCTCAGCCCCAGCATTTT.